The 12 T cell receptor beta chains below all came from one sample that was sequenced in a study of cytomegalovirus exposure and HLA in healthy donors. Using immunoSEQ multiplex PCR, the repertoire was profiled, and TCRdb retains in-frame clones only, with some absent. The repertoire consists of 100,000 to 150,000 clones, with roughly nine tenths occurring once and the leading ten covering roughly 1.2%. The sample comprised PBMCs. These TCRs come from a woman aged 18-29 years in good health and CMV-seronegative.

In nucleotides, the CDR3 is TGTGCCAGCAGCCACACCCTCCCGATGGGGGGTGAAAAACTGTTTTTT. Translation: CASSHTLPMGGEKLFF. V and J are TRBV7-9 and TRBJ1-4; a weak D match, TRBD1 (5 bases). The CDR3 spans 16 residues. Germline V CDR1 and CDR2: SEHNR, FQNEAQ (reference sequence). Trimming pared 5 bases from V and 7 bases from J, leaving 20 bases between.

The table lists this clone with a count of one. In the same sample, other DNA sequences code for this CDR3. The rearrangement joins TRBV6-5 to TRBJ1-2, with D uncertain. Germline CDR1 MNHEY, CDR2 SVGAGI. Trimming pared 0 bases from V and 7 bases from J, leaving 12 bases between. The CDR3 is 14 residues long. CDR3 sequence: CASSYSSGKGGYTF. In DNA form, the CDR3 reads TGTGCCAGCAGTTACTCTTCCGGGAAAGGTGGCTACACCTTC.

This chain joins TRBV11-3 and TRBJ1-2, with unresolved D. The germline gives CDR1 SGHNT, CDR2 YENEEA. This CDR3 is built from 14 residues. With 4 bases removed from V and 6 bases from J, the gap between germline ends came to 15 bases. Written as DNA, the CDR3 is TGTGCCAGCAGCTCAGACCGGGAAAAGCATGGCTACACCTTC. Its protein product is CASSSDREKHGYTF.

The gene calls are TRBV19 and TRBJ1-2, with a possible D match to TRBD1 (5 bases). This CDR3 comprises 15 residues. CDR1 and CDR2 from the germline V gene are LNHDA and SQIVND (reference sequence). Trimming pared 5 bases from V and 7 bases from J, leaving 20 bases between. The CDR3 spells CASSSEGSSVIGYTF. The DNA for the CDR3 is TGTGCCAGTAGTTCGGAGGGGTCATCGGTAATTGGCTACACCTTC.

In DNA form, the CDR3 reads TGCGCCAGCAGCTTACGGTTAGCGGGGGGTATCCTCTCCTACGAGCAGTACTTC. This sequence encodes CASSLRLAGGILSYEQYF. The chain combines TRBV5-1 with TRBJ2-7; 10 bases map to TRBD2. Germline V CDR1 and CDR2: SGHRS, YFSETQ. V shed 2 bases, J shed 0 bases, and the junction held 11 bases outside the gene matches. The CDR3 runs 18 residues.

V usage is TRBV2 and J usage is TRBJ2-3, with TRBD2 identical over 10 bases. There are 12 residues in the CDR3. From germline, CDR1 is SNHLY and CDR2 FYNNEI. The J segment lost 14 bases and the V segment lost 5 bases, leaving 7 bases of the junction unmatched. This CDR3 reads CASSPTSGERYF. The CDR3 bases are TGTGCCAGCAGTCCTACTAGCGGGGAGAGGTATTTT.

Of note for this clone: The junction shows a germline mismatch at one end, possibly a read error. The chain joins TRBV11-1 to TRBJ1-1; D is undetermined. The germline V gene has CDR1 SGHAT and CDR2 FQDESV (reference sequence). This CDR3 is built from 12 residues. The chain's CDR3 is CASSLSVTGAFF. CDR3 coding DNA: TGTGCCAGCAGCTTGTCTGTAACTGGAGCTTTCTTT.

V is TRBV27 and J is TRBJ2-7; a weak D match, TRBD1 (6 bases). CDR3 length: 14 amino acids. V was cut by 5 bases and J by 0 bases, with 11 bases left in between. The germline V gene has CDR1 MNHEY and CDR2 SMNVEV (reference sequence). The CDR3 protein is CASSQGPSSYEQYF. CDR3 nucleotide sequence: TGTGCCAGCAGTCAGGGGCCGAGCTCCTACGAGCAGTACTTC.

The chain combines TRBV18 with TRBJ2-7; D not resolved. The CDR3 sequence is 14 residues long. Germline-derived CDR1 and CDR2 are KGHSH and LQKENI. Trimming took 0 bases from V and 2 from J, leaving 8 bases between them. CDR3 protein: CASSPPTFAYEQYF. The CDR3 nucleotides are TGTGCCAGCTCACCACCCACTTTCGCCTACGAGCAGTACTTC.

The V and J genes are TRBV19 and TRBJ1-5; 7 bases are a match to TRBD1. V lost 5 bases, J lost 4 bases, and 8 bases stayed unmatched. The V gene's germline CDR1 is LNHDA and CDR2 SQIVND (reference sequence). This CDR3 spans 15 amino acids. The CDR3 loop reads CASSVEGARNQPQHF. CDR3 coding DNA: TGTGCCAGTAGTGTGGAGGGGGCGCGGAATCAGCCCCAGCATTTT.

This clone was recorded only once. V usage is TRBV6-1 and J usage is TRBJ2-7, with D hard to call. The germline CDR1 and CDR2 sequences are MNHNS and SASEGT. CDR3 length: 15 amino acids. V was shortened by 2 bases and J by 0 bases, with 11 bases between the two germline ends. Here the CDR3 reads CASSEPPRSSYEQYF. CDR3 DNA: TGTGCCAGCAGTGAACCCCCGCGGAGCTCCTACGAGCAGTACTTC.

This clone has just one count. The chain links TRBV27 to TRBJ1-2; D call uncertain. CDR3 length: 12 amino acids. V was clipped by 8 bases and J by 2 bases, with 9 bases between them. Germline assignment: CDR1 MNHEY and CDR2 SMNVEV (reference sequence). DNA for the CDR3: TGTGCCAGCCGTGGCACCAACTATGGCTACACCTTC. Its protein product is CASRGTNYGYTF.